The 13 T cell receptor beta chains below all came from one sample that was sequenced in a study of tissue T cells after allogeneic stem cell transplantation. Clones were sequenced by immunoSEQ multiplex PCR, and TCRdb holds only the in-frame ones, with some missing. Of 20,000 to 25,000 clones detected, almost 70% appear once; the ten largest clones hold approximately 0.39%. Sequencing was carried out using blood. The receptor set was obtained from a female BALB/c mouse in good health. As its MHC haplotype, the strain has H2-d.

This clone was observed once. All gene names here are mouse names. From the germline J gene comes the end of the CDR3, since the read stops 1 residue before it. This chain joins TRBV31 and TRBJ2-1; D may be TRBD1 or TRBD2 (6 bases each). The germline gives CDR1 GKSSPN, CDR2 SITVG. The CDR3 contains 16 residues. Between the trimmed V and J ends, which lost 0 bases and 1 base, there was a span of 13 bases. The CDR3 DNA, read in part, is TGTGCCTGGAGTCTAGTGGGGGCGCACAACTATGCTGAGCAGTTC. The encoded protein is CAWSLVGAHNYAEQF. The entire CDR3 protein reads CAWSLVGAHNYAEQFF.

A word on this clone: Mouse gene names and germline throughout. Read coverage stops 1 residue before the CDR3 terminus; the germline J gene supplies the remainder. V gene TRBV5 combines with J gene TRBJ1-1; D might be TRBD1 (5 bases). V was pared by 1 base and J by 7 bases, with 13 bases between. Germline V gene lookup returns CDR1 LGHNA and CDR2 YNLKQL (reference sequence). This CDR3 contains 14 residues. This chain's CDR3 is CASSQAPTGGEVFF. The part of the CDR3 DNA that was read is TGTGCCAGCAGCCAAGCCCCCACAGGAGGAGAAGTCTTC.

With regard to this clone: The gene names here belong to mouse. With the read ending 1 residue before the CDR3 end, the germline J gene is used to fill in that end. The J gene is TRBJ2-3, the V gene TRBV31; D gene unclear. The germline gives CDR1 GKSSPN, CDR2 SITVG. V was trimmed by 0 bases and J by 0 bases, leaving 7 bases between them. The CDR3 is 14 amino acids. CDR3 bases read: TGTGCCTGGAGTCTATACAGTAGTGCAGAAACGCTGTAT. It yields the protein CAWSLYSSAETLY. The CDR3 in its entirety is CAWSLYSSAETLYF.

A few counts support this clone. Gene names are the mouse ones. The read is 1 residue too short to cover the CDR3 end, so that end is filled in from the germline J gene. The V call is TRBV31, the J call TRBJ2-7, with TRBD2 matching 10 bases. There are 14 residues in the CDR3. CDR1 GKSSPN and CDR2 SITVG come from the germline V gene. The J segment lost 3 bases and the V segment lost 0 bases, leaving 2 bases of the junction unmatched. CDR3 sequence reads: CAWSLDWGVYEQYF. The CDR3 bases that were read are TGTGCCTGGAGTCTAGACTGGGGGGTCTATGAACAGTAC.

As regards this clone: Here the gene names and germline are mouse. The read gets to within 1 residue of the CDR3 end, and the germline J gene fills in the rest. This chain links TRBV4 with TRBJ2-2, with TRBD1 identical over 8 bases. V shed 5 bases and J 1 base; nucleotides not matched to a gene: 3. The CDR3 is 15 amino acids. Per the germline V gene, CDR1 is LGHDT and CDR2 is YNNKQL (reference sequence). The CDR3 spells CASSNRGKNTGQLYF. CDR3 DNA, as far as it was read: TGTGCCAGCAGCAACAGGGGGAAAAACACCGGGCAGCTCTAC.

Comment on this clone: Gene names are mouse gene names. The CDR3 end lies 1 residue beyond the end of the read and is filled in from the germline J gene. The V gene is TRBV5, the J gene TRBJ1-6; D uncertain. TRBJ1-6 is known as an ORF, though its function is uncertain. This CDR3 is 17 amino acids long. The germline gives CDR1 LGHNA, CDR2 YNLKQL (reference sequence). The V end lost 0 bases, the J end lost 7 bases, and 16 bases lay between the germline ends. CDR3 protein: CASSQDLGGSRNSPLYF. CDR3 DNA, as far as it was read: TGTGCCAGCAGCCAAGATTTGGGAGGGAGTAGGAATTCGCCCCTCTAC.

Comments on this clone: Mouse gene names and germline throughout. The read ends 1 residue shy of where the CDR3 ends; the end is completed using the germline J gene. The chain uses TRBV13-2 and TRBJ2-7, with D perhaps matching TRBD1 or TRBD2 (5 bases each). This CDR3 spans 12 amino acids. Trimming shortened V by 3 bases and J by 7 bases, and 11 bases separated the two germline ends. From germline, CDR1 is NNHNN and CDR2 SYGAGS (reference sequence). CDR3 loop: CASGGRGREQYF. The covered CDR3 bases are TGTGCCAGCGGTGGACGGGGGAGGGAACAGTAC.

This clone was recorded a few times. Gene names and germline refer to mouse. The read falls 1 residue short of the CDR3 end, and the missing part is taken from the germline J gene. The chain carries TRBV14 and TRBJ2-7, with a weak D call TRBD1 (5 bases). The CDR3 extends over 12 amino acids. Trimming stripped 5 bases from V and 3 bases from J, with 9 bases between. CDR1 SGHDT and CDR2 FRDEAV come from the germline V gene. The part of the CDR3 DNA that was read is TGTGCCAGCAGCCCGACAGTCTATGAACAGTAC. Translation gives CASSPTVYEQY. Given in full, the CDR3 is CASSPTVYEQYF. Complete variable domain (other parts from reference TRBV14 and TRBJ2-7): EAGVTQSPRYAVLQEGQAVSFWCDPISGHDTLYWYQQPRDQGPQLLVYFRDEAVIDNSQLPSDRFSAVRPKGTNSTLKIQSAKQGDTATYLCASSPTVYEQYFGPGTRLTVL.

With regard to this clone: The gene names given are mouse names. Read coverage stops 1 residue before the CDR3 terminus; the germline J gene supplies the remainder. This rearrangement joins TRBV31 to TRBJ1-4; 12 bases line up with TRBD1. Trimming removed 2 bases from V and 7 bases from J; junction bases left unmatched: 5. From germline, CDR1 is GKSSPN and CDR2 SITVG. The CDR3 sequence is 15 residues long. Here the CDR3 reads CAWSTGTGGIERLFF. CDR3 DNA (partial): TGTGCCTGGAGTACCGGGACAGGGGGCATCGAAAGATTATTT.

The sample holds a few counts of this clone. Here the gene names and germline are mouse. The CDR3 end lies 1 residue beyond the end of the read and is filled in from the germline J gene. The J gene is TRBJ2-5, the V gene TRBV13-2, with TRBD2 matching 9 bases. Per the germline V gene, CDR1 is NNHNN and CDR2 is SYGAGS (reference sequence). Unmatched junction bases numbered 7, after V lost 3 bases and J lost 5 bases. The CDR3 is 15 residues long. The CDR3 DNA, read in part, is TGTGCCAGCGGTGTCGCGGACTGGGGTGGAGACACCCAGTAC. Its translation is CASGVADWGGDTQY. The entire CDR3 is CASGVADWGGDTQYF.

About this clone: Genes and germline come from the mouse. The CDR3 extends 1 residue past the end of the read, so its final part is completed from the germline J gene. The V call is TRBV4, the J call TRBJ2-2, with 10 bases that match TRBD2. The length of the CDR3 is 15 residues. Germline V gene sequence: CDR1 LGHDT, CDR2 YNNKQL (reference sequence). V shed 5 bases, J shed 2 bases, and the junction held 2 bases outside the gene matches. Incomplete CDR3 DNA: TGTGCCAGCAGCAAGGACTGGGGGAACACCGGGCAGCTCTAC. Translation gives CASSKDWGNTGQLY. The complete CDR3 protein is CASSKDWGNTGQLYF.

Notes on this clone: Mouse gene names apply. With the read ending 1 residue before the CDR3 end, the germline J gene is used to fill in that end. The J gene is TRBJ2-5, the V gene TRBV5; D is unresolved. Germline V gene lookup returns CDR1 LGHNA and CDR2 YNLKQL (reference sequence). CDR3 length: 14 residues. Trimming stripped 0 bases from V and 1 base from J, with 5 bases between. CDR3 residues: CASSQEGHQDTQYF. The CDR3 DNA, read in part, is TGTGCCAGCAGCCAAGAAGGACACCAAGACACCCAGTAC.

Turning to this clone: Here the gene names and germline are mouse. The read terminates 1 residue before the CDR3 end, so the remaining end is supplied by the germline J gene. The gene calls are TRBV20 and TRBJ2-1; D perhaps matches TRBD1 (5 bases). Trimming cost V 2 bases and J 3 bases, with 8 bases left between them. CDR3 size: 13 residues. Germline loops: CDR1 GFQATS, CDR2 STVNSAI. The DNA read from the CDR3 is TGTGGTGCTAGGAAGGGGTTCTATGCTGAGCAGTTC. As protein: CGARKGFYAEQF. The full CDR3 protein is CGARKGFYAEQFF.